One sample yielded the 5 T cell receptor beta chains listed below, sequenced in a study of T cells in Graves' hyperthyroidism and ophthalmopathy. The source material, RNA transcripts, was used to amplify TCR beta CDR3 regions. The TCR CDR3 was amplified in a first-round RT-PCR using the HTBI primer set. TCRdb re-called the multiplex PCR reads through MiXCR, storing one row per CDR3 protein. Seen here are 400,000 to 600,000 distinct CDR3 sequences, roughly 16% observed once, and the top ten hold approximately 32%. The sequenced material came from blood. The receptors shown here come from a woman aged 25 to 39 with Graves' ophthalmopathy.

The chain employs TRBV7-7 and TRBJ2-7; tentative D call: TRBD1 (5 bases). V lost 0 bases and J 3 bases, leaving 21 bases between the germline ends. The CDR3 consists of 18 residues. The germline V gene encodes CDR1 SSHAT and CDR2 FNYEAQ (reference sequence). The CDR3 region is CASSLASLSLWGNYEQYF. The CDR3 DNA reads TGTGCCAGCAGCTTAGCTTCCCTCTCTCTTTGGGGCAACTACGAGCAGTACTTC.

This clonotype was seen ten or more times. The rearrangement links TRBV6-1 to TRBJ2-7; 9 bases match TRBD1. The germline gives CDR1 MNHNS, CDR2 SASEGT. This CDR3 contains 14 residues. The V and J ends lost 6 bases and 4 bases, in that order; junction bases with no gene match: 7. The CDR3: CASRDRDRAYEQYF. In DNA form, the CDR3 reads TGTGCCAGCAGAGACCGGGACAGGGCGTACGAGCAGTACTTC.

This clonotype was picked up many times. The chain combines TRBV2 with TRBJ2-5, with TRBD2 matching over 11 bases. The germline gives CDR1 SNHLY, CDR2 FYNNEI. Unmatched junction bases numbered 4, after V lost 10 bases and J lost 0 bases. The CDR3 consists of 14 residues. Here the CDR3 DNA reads TGTGCCACCAGGACTAGCGGGTACCAAGAGACCCAGTACTTC. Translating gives CATRTSGYQETQYF.

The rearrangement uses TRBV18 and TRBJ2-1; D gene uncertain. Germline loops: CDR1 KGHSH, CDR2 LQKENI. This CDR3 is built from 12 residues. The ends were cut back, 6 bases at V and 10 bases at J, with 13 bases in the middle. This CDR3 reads CASSSGPIEQFF. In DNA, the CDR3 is TGTGCCAGCTCCTCTGGACCCATAGAGCAGTTCTTC. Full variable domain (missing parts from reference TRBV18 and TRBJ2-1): NAGVMQNPRHLVRRRGQEARLRCSPMKGHSHVYWYRQLPEEGLKFMVYLQKENIIDESGMPKERFSAEFPKEGPSILRIQQVVRGDSAAYFCASSSGPIEQFFGPGTRLTVL.

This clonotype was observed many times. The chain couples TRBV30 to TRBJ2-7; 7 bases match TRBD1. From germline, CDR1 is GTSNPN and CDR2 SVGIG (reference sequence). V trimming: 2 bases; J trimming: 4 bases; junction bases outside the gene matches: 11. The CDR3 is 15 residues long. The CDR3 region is CAWSSPGQNPYEQYF. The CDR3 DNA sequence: TGTGCCTGGAGTAGTCCGGGACAGAATCCTTACGAGCAGTACTTC.